This TCR beta chain originates from a study of OX40 agonist ivuxolimab in advanced cancers. Using immunoSEQ multiplex PCR, the repertoire was profiled, and TCRdb retains in-frame clones only, with some absent. The repertoire holds approximately 40,000 clones, with 80% to 90% as singletons. CDR1 WNHNN and CDR2 SYGVQD come from the germline V gene (reference sequence). Trimming removed 3 bases from V and 7 bases from J, with 9 bases in between. The CDR3 spans 13 residues. This material consisted of CD4+ or CD8+ T cells sorted from blood, taken in a trial of the OX40 agonist ivuxolimab. This TCR was sampled from an adult with an advanced solid tumor such as melanoma, head and neck, liver or kidney cancer. The rearrangement links TRBV10-1 to TRBJ2-2; no clear D. The CDR3 is CASSEPSRGELFF. The CDR3 bases are TGCGCCAGCAGTGAACCCAGTCGCGGGGAGCTGTTTTTT.